This is a list of T cell receptor beta chains from one sample in a study of blood T cells in healthy people across ages. TCRdb independently ran MiXCR on the 5' RACE reads; one entry per CDR3 protein. The table records almost 300,000 distinct CDR3 sequences, roughly a quarter of them present only once. Sequences were obtained from blood. The receptors were sampled from a woman aged 70-85 years in good health. The conserved cysteine and the conserved F or W are not part of the CDR3 here.

>TRBJ2-5|TRBV20-1|13
SARPTGGRGETQY
>TRBJ2-3|TRBV20-1|12
SATMGPRGDTQY
>-|TRBV11-2|14
ASSFRQGQTYNEQF
>TRBJ1-4|TRBV10-3|12
AISESPEGEKLF
>TRBJ2-1|TRBV5-1|13
ASSLTSGRESEQF
>TRBJ2-5|TRBV6-2/TRBV6-3|11
ASSRSGQETQY
>TRBJ1-1|TRBV3-1|13
ASSRDGGAQAEAF
>TRBJ2-6|TRBV2|12
ASSESPGANVLT
>TRBJ2-7|TRBV21-1|11
ASRQGPPYEQY
>-|TRBV4-3|13
ASSRDTISPVKQF
>TRBJ1-1|TRBV7-9|10
ASSLGRREAF